The 26 T cell receptor beta chains in this list originate from one sample, sequenced in a study of blood T cell repertoires in COVID-19. Assay used: immunoSEQ multiplex PCR; TCRdb lists only in-frame clones, some missing. Among under 200,000 clones listed, about nine tenths were seen once. The sample consisted of PBMCs or T cells enriched from blood (not recorded which). The receptor set was obtained from a woman younger than 30 who had recovered from COVID-19.

The rearrangement links TRBV25-1 to TRBJ2-7, with a tentative D call TRBD2 (6 bases). V was cut by 3 bases and J by 5 bases, with 11 bases left in between. This CDR3 has 13 residues. In germline, CDR1 is MGHDK, CDR2 SYGVNS. The CDR3 DNA sequence: TGTGCCAGCAGTGAGCCGGGGGAGCACGAGCAGTACTTC. This translates into CASSEPGEHEQYF.

This chain joins TRBV9 and TRBJ2-4; 9 bases are shared with TRBD1. Trimming at V came to 4 bases and at J to 7 bases, leaving 12 bases not matched to a gene. The germline CDR1 and CDR2 sequences are SGDLS and YYNGEE. CDR3 length equals 16 residues. CDR3 nucleotides: TGTGCCAGCAGCTCCGGACAGGGGATTGGTAAGAACATTCAGTACTTC. Protein sequence: CASSSGQGIGKNIQYF. Supplemented by reference TRBV9 and TRBJ2-4, the full variable domain reads DSGVTQTPKHLITATGQRVTLRCSPRSGDLSVYWYQQSLDQGLQFLIQYYNGEERAKGNILERFSAQQFPDLHSELNLSSLELGDSALYFCASSSGQGIGKNIQYFGAGTRLSVL.

The gene calls are TRBV28 and TRBJ2-3; 7 positions agree with TRBD1. V trimming: 4 bases; J trimming: 4 bases; junction bases outside the gene matches: 8. The CDR3 is 15 residues long. Germline V gene data show CDR1 as MDHEN and CDR2 as SYDVKM. The CDR3 DNA reads as TGTGCCAGCAGTTGGGACGGACAGGCCCCAGATACGCAGTATTTT. Encoded protein: CASSWDGQAPDTQYF.

This chain joins TRBV29-1 and TRBJ2-5; 8 nucleotides line up with TRBD1. V shed 7 bases, J shed 5 bases, and the junction held 12 bases outside the gene matches. The germline V gene encodes CDR1 SQVTM and CDR2 ANQGSEA. The CDR3 is 14 residues long. The CDR3 DNA is TGCAGCGCTACTATCGGACAGGGCCGGGAGACCCAGTACTTC. Translation: CSATIGQGRETQYF.

The genes are TRBV7-8 and TRBJ2-2; D is possibly TRBD1 (5 bases). Germline CDR1 SGHVS, CDR2 FQNEAQ. V was pared by 5 bases and J by 3 bases, with 13 bases between. The CDR3 loop spans 15 amino acids. CDR3: CASSPATGYTGELFF. In DNA form, the CDR3 reads TGTGCCAGCAGCCCCGCCACAGGTTACACCGGGGAGCTGTTTTTT.

This clone showed up just a few times. The V gene is TRBV19, the J gene TRBJ2-3; 15 bases match TRBD2. This CDR3 comprises 15 residues. Looked up from germline, CDR1 is LNHDA and CDR2 is SQIVND (reference sequence). V shed 5 bases and J 7 bases; nucleotides not matched to a gene: 4. The CDR3 reads CASSGLAGGGYTQYF. The CDR3 nucleotides are TGTGCCAGTAGTGGACTAGCGGGAGGGGGATATACGCAGTATTTT.

The chain joins TRBV11-3 to TRBJ1-5; D uncertain. V gave up 2 bases and J gave up 4 bases, with 9 bases separating them. Germline CDR1 is SGHNT and CDR2 is YENEEA. This CDR3 has 14 amino acids. The chain's CDR3 is CASSLYHENQPQHF. The CDR3 nucleotides are TGTGCCAGCAGCTTATACCACGAGAATCAGCCCCAGCATTTT.

As concerns this clone: Different DNA sequences within this sample yield the same CDR3. V and J are TRBV30 and TRBJ2-7; TRBD2 aligns across 7 bases. V lost 5 bases and J lost 0; bases outside the gene matches: 1. The CDR3 is 12 amino acids. The germline gives CDR1 GTSNPN, CDR2 SVGIG (reference sequence). Written as DNA, the CDR3 is TGTGCCTGGGGCGGGAGCTCCTACGAGCAGTACTTC. This translates into CAWGGSSYEQYF. The variable domain in full, with the rest retrieved from reference TRBV30 and TRBJ2-7, is SQTIHQWPATLVQPVGSPLSLECTVEGTSNPNLYWYRQAAGRGLQLLFYSVGIGQISSEVPQNLSASRPQDRQFILSSKKLLLSDSGFYLCAWGGSSYEQYFGPGTRLTVT.

This chain links TRBV7-9 with TRBJ2-7; tentative D call: TRBD2 (8 bases). The CDR3 sequence is 18 residues long. V dropped 5 bases and J dropped 0 bases, with 23 bases sitting between them. Germline-derived CDR1 and CDR2 are SEHNR and FQNEAQ (reference sequence). The CDR3 DNA reads TGTGCCAGCAGCCCATCCAGGGGGGTTAGCGGGAACTCCTACGAGCAGTACTTC. Residues: CASSPSRGVSGNSYEQYF.

The chain joins TRBV5-4 to TRBJ2-1; possible D gene TRBD2, 5 bases. Trimming stripped 2 bases from V and 8 bases from J, with 11 bases between. The CDR3 totals 13 residues. The V gene's germline CDR1 is SGHNT and CDR2 YYREEE (reference sequence). Here the CDR3 reads CASSFWRADEQFF. The CDR3 DNA follows: TGTGCCAGCAGCTTCTGGAGAGCGGATGAGCAGTTCTTC.

V and J are TRBV30 and TRBJ2-3, with TRBD2 matching 7 bases. After removal of 1 base from V and 2 bases from J, the junction contained 6 bases not matched to a gene. This CDR3 spans 15 amino acids. CDR1 is GTSNPN, CDR2 SVGIG, per germline (reference sequence). CDR3 protein: CAWSARDYDTDTQYF. As DNA, the CDR3 is TGTGCCTGGAGTGCTAGGGACTACGACACAGATACGCAGTATTTT.

This clone was recorded once. V gene TRBV19 combines with J gene TRBJ2-2; 9 nucleotides align to TRBD1. This CDR3 has 15 amino acids. The germline V gene encodes CDR1 LNHDA and CDR2 SQIVND (reference sequence). The trim removed 5 bases at V and 4 bases at J, leaving 5 bases unmatched. Here the CDR3 DNA reads TGTGCCAGTAGTCAGACAGGGGGGATCACCGGGGAGCTGTTTTTT. This translates into CASSQTGGITGELFF.

This clone is a singleton in its sample. This chain connects TRBV28 to TRBJ1-4, with a tentative D call TRBD1 (6 bases). Trimming shortened V by 2 bases and J by 3 bases, and 7 bases separated the two germline ends. Germline loops: CDR1 MDHEN, CDR2 SYDVKM. This CDR3 has 14 residues. The CDR3 DNA sequence: TGTGCCAGCAGTTTAAACAGGGCTAATGAAAAACTGTTTTTT. It yields the protein CASSLNRANEKLFF.

Notes on this clone: An end of the junction does not agree with germline; a read error may underlie this. The rearrangement uses TRBV6-5 and TRBJ1-4; D is undetermined. This CDR3 contains 11 residues. Per germline, CDR1 MNHEY and CDR2 SVGAGI. The CDR3 is CASRTSEKLFF. The CDR3 DNA reads TGTGCCAGCAGAACTAGTGAAAAACTGTTTTTT.

The chain links TRBV28 to TRBJ2-1, with 15 bases matching TRBD2. The germline gives CDR1 MDHEN, CDR2 SYDVKM. J gave up 8 bases and V 6 bases, and 17 bases lay outside the gene matches. This CDR3 has 19 residues. The CDR3 DNA sequence: TGTGCCAGCAGCGCGGTGGGGAAAACCGGACTAGCGGGAGGGGATGAGCAGTTCTTC. Its translation is CASSAVGKTGLAGGDEQFF.

The chain is built from TRBV19 and TRBJ2-7; perhaps TRBD1 as D (6 bases). The CDR3 sequence is 11 residues long. Germline-derived CDR1 and CDR2 are LNHDA and SQIVND (reference sequence). This chain's CDR3 is CATGNPYEQYF. In nucleotides, the CDR3 is TGTGCTACAGGGAATCCCTACGAGCAGTACTTC.

The genes are TRBV19 and TRBJ2-3, with D possibly being TRBD2 (6 bases). CDR3 length: 13 residues. V dropped 6 bases and J dropped 4 bases, with 11 bases sitting between them. Per germline, CDR1 LNHDA and CDR2 SQIVND (reference sequence). The DNA of the CDR3 is TGTGCCAGTAGCACCACGGGAGCAGATACGCAGTATTTT. It codes for CASSTTGADTQYF. The whole variable domain, remainder taken from reference TRBV19 and TRBJ2-3, is DGGITQSPKYLFRKEGQNVTLSCEQNLNHDAMYWYRQDPGQGLRLIYYSQIVNDFQKGDIAEGYSVSREKKESFPLTVTSAQKNPTAFYLCASSTTGADTQYFGPGTRLTVL.

The chain combines TRBV2 with TRBJ1-3, with D hard to call. V gave up 6 bases and J gave up 0 bases, with 6 bases separating them. The CDR3 is 13 residues long. CDR1 is SNHLY, CDR2 FYNNEI, per germline. CDR3 nucleotide sequence: TGTGCCAGCAGCGGGGTCTCTGGAAACACCATATATTTT. This codes for CASSGVSGNTIYF.

The chain employs TRBV6-5 and TRBJ2-5; D remains unclear. Germline CDR1 and CDR2: MNHEY and SVGAGI. Trimming removed 0 bases at V and 5 bases at J, with 4 bases between. This CDR3 comprises 12 residues. CDR3 loop: CASSYSMETQYF. The CDR3 coding sequence is TGTGCCAGCAGTTACTCTATGGAGACCCAGTACTTC.

The V and J genes are TRBV30 and TRBJ2-5; 7 bases are shared with TRBD1. The trim removed 1 base at V and 5 bases at J, leaving 10 bases unmatched. The germline gives CDR1 GTSNPN, CDR2 SVGIG (reference sequence). This CDR3 spans 15 amino acids. The CDR3 region is CAWSDKTGSAETQYF. The CDR3 bases are TGTGCCTGGAGTGATAAGACAGGGAGTGCGGAGACCCAGTACTTC.

J is TRBJ2-3 and V is TRBV14; D is ambiguous. Per germline, CDR1 SGHDN and CDR2 FVKESK. CDR3 length: 13 residues. V was pared by 4 bases and J by 5 bases, with 10 bases between. CDR3: CASSPRRGDTQYF. The CDR3 DNA follows: TGTGCCAGCAGCCCCCGAAGAGGAGATACGCAGTATTTT.

This sequence joins TRBV6-5 and TRBJ2-1, with 9 positions matching TRBD1. The CDR3 length is 13 residues. CDR1 is MNHEY and CDR2 is SVGAGI in the germline V gene. With V trimmed by 8 bases and J by 5 bases, 4 bases remained unmatched. The CDR3 loop reads CASGWDRDNEQFF. The CDR3 DNA reads as TGTGCCAGCGGGTGGGACAGGGACAATGAGCAGTTCTTC.

Many counts were recorded for this clone. The rearrangement joins TRBV6-1 to TRBJ2-7; no definite D call. The CDR3 totals 11 residues. Deletions cut 7 bases from V and 5 bases from J, with 9 bases between. Germline CDR1 reads MNHNS; CDR2 reads SASEGT. CDR3 loop: CASTLSDEQYF. As DNA, the CDR3 is TGTGCCAGCACGTTGTCAGACGAGCAGTACTTC.

The rearrangement uses TRBV10-1 and TRBJ2-7; D is uncertain. This CDR3 region has 11 residues. Germline V gene data show CDR1 as WNHNN and CDR2 as SYGVQD (reference sequence). Trimming left V 4 bases short and J 6 bases short, with 7 bases between. Here the CDR3 reads CASSGASEQYF. CDR3 sequence (DNA): TGCGCCAGCAGTGGAGCCTCCGAGCAGTACTTC.

This CDR3 reads CASSRRGGYQPQHF. DNA for the CDR3: TGTGCCAGCAGTCGACGGGGAGGGTATCAGCCCCAGCATTTT. The V and J genes are TRBV28 and TRBJ1-5, with D hard to call. Germline values: CDR1 MDHEN, CDR2 SYDVKM. The CDR3 has 14 residues. V lost 5 bases, J lost 5 bases, and 13 bases lay in between.

This clone was picked up a small number of times. This chain connects TRBV4-1 to TRBJ1-3; D ambiguous. The CDR3 runs to 15 residues. V lost 1 base, J lost 7 bases, and 14 bases lay in between. Germline V gene sequence: CDR1 MGHRA, CDR2 YSYEKL. The CDR3 nucleotides are TGCGCCAGCAGCCAAGTAGCAGATTTTCCGAACACCATATATTTT. Translation: CASSQVADFPNTIYF.